The 21 T cell receptor beta chains reported below all come from one sample, sequenced in a study of response to subunit inactivated influenza vaccine. MiXCR was run by TCRdb on the RT-PCR reads, yielding one entry per CDR3 protein. The top ten clones hold about a third of a sample with approximately 160,000 distinct CDR3 sequences, about 10% of them seen once. The specimen comprised CD8+ T cells sorted from PBMCs, sampled less than 30 months after vaccination. The receptors derive from a man aged 50-75 years who received an inactivated influenza vaccine.

The rearrangement joins TRBV9 to TRBJ1-2; D uncertain. The CDR3 runs to 12 residues. Per germline, CDR1 SGDLS and CDR2 YYNGEE. Trimming took 0 bases from V and 7 from J, leaving 7 bases between them. The chain's CDR3 is CASSVGGIGYTF. As DNA, the CDR3 is TGTGCCAGCAGCGTAGGCGGGATTGGCTACACCTTC.

This clonotype was counted ten times or more. The CDR3 DNA is TGTGCCAGCGGAAAGGGCCTATACGAGCAGTACTTC. It is translated as CASGKGLYEQYF. V and J are TRBV13 and TRBJ2-7; D ambiguous. Germline values: CDR1 PRHDT, CDR2 FYEKMQ (reference sequence). The length of the CDR3 is 12 residues. V lost 8 bases and J 4 bases, leaving 12 bases between the germline ends.

The J gene is TRBJ2-5, the V gene TRBV5-1; D not certain. Between the trimmed V and J ends, which lost 4 bases and 1 base, there was a span of 11 bases. CDR1 is SGHRS and CDR2 is YFSETQ in the germline V gene. The CDR3 consists of 14 residues. For the CDR3, the DNA is TGCGCCAGCAGCCGCACGCGGCTCCAAGAGACCCAGTACTTC. Protein sequence: CASSRTRLQETQYF.

This chain joins TRBV6-1 and TRBJ2-1; D is unresolved. Trimming removed 8 bases from V and 3 bases from J, with 17 bases in between. The CDR3 extends over 15 amino acids. Germline assignment: CDR1 MNHNS and CDR2 SASEGT. CDR3 region: CASGLSSSLYNEQFF. CDR3 in DNA: TGTGCCAGCGGGCTTTCTAGTAGTCTCTACAATGAGCAGTTCTTC.

This clonotype turned up a few times. The chain combines TRBV5-6 with TRBJ2-2; perhaps TRBD2 as D (5 bases). From germline, CDR1 is SGHDT and CDR2 YYEEEE. There are 17 residues in the CDR3. V dropped 4 bases and J dropped 0 bases, with 16 bases sitting between them. CDR3 in amino acids: CASSRIVATPNTGELFF. The CDR3 region has the DNA TGTGCCAGCAGCCGGATCGTAGCGACACCGAACACCGGGGAGCTGTTTTTT.

This clonotype has only a few counts. The V gene is TRBV11-1, the J gene TRBJ2-6, with 7 bases aligning to TRBD1. Germline trimming cut 3 bases from V and 3 bases from J; bases unmatched to any gene: 14. The CDR3 covers 19 residues. Looked up from germline, CDR1 is SGHAT and CDR2 is FQDESV (reference sequence). The chain's CDR3 is CASSFDVGTVFGGANVLTF. Written as DNA, the CDR3 is TGTGCCAGCAGCTTCGACGTCGGGACAGTCTTCGGTGGGGCCAACGTCCTGACTTTC.

This clonotype has only a few counts. The genes are TRBV4-3 and TRBJ2-2; 7 nucleotides align to TRBD2. Germline trimming cut 0 bases from V and 3 bases from J; bases unmatched to any gene: 4. CDR3 length: 16 amino acids. The germline CDR1 and CDR2 sequences are LGHNA and YSLEER. The CDR3: CASSQEVGGYTGELFF. As DNA, the CDR3 is TGCGCCAGCAGCCAAGAGGTGGGAGGGTACACCGGGGAGCTGTTTTTT.

CDR3 region: CASSSLAGEGNEQFF. The CDR3 DNA is TGTGCCAGCAGCTCCCTAGCGGGGGAAGGCAATGAGCAGTTCTTC. The rearrangement links TRBV7-6 to TRBJ2-1; TRBD2 matches at 10 bases. From germline, CDR1 is SGHVS and CDR2 FNYEAQ. The V segment lost 4 bases and the J segment 6 bases; nucleotides outside the gene matches: 6. CDR3 length equals 15 residues.

This clonotype was picked up a small number of times. The rearrangement uses TRBV6-5 and TRBJ2-2, with 7 bases that match TRBD2. CDR3 length equals 17 residues. Germline-derived CDR1 and CDR2 are MNHEY and SVGAGI. The V segment lost 0 bases and the J segment 9 bases; nucleotides outside the gene matches: 13. DNA of the CDR3: TGTGCCAGCAGTTACTCGAAAGCGGGGCCGGGAGTCCGGGAGCTGTTTTTT. Translating it yields CASSYSKAGPGVRELFF.

A few counts support this clonotype. The chain is built from TRBV7-6 and TRBJ2-1; 16 nucleotides agree with TRBD2. Trimming removed 4 bases from V and 7 bases from J; junction bases left unmatched: 13. This CDR3 has 19 residues. From germline, CDR1 is SGHVS and CDR2 FNYEAQ. CDR3 amino acids: CASSSPGLAGGTGLNEQFF. The CDR3 nucleotides are TGTGCCAGCAGCTCGCCGGGACTAGCGGGGGGGACGGGTTTGAATGAGCAGTTCTTC.

This clonotype was seen a few times. This chain links TRBV20-1 with TRBJ1-1; 7 nucleotides agree with TRBD1. Germline trimming cut 2 bases from V and 8 bases from J; bases unmatched to any gene: 2. The CDR3 loop spans 11 amino acids. Germline V CDR1 and CDR2: DFQATT, SNEGSKA (reference sequence). This CDR3 is CSARPGQEAFF. For the CDR3, the DNA is TGCAGTGCTAGACCGGGACAGGAAGCTTTCTTT.

The V and J genes are TRBV7-2 and TRBJ2-5; tentative D call: TRBD2 (6 bases). Trimming removed 5 bases at V and 5 bases at J, with 15 bases between. The CDR3 runs 14 residues. CDR1 is SGHTA and CDR2 is FQGNSA in the germline V gene. CDR3 coding DNA: TGTGCCAGCAGCCGACTAGGGTACGGTGAGACCCAGTACTTC. Translation: CASSRLGYGETQYF.

V is TRBV20-1 and J is TRBJ1-1; TRBD1 agrees at 7 bases. The CDR3 consists of 13 residues. The ends lost 3 bases at V and 6 bases at J; junction bases unmatched: 7. Germline V gene lookup returns CDR1 DFQATT and CDR2 SNEGSKA (reference sequence). In nucleotides, the CDR3 is TGCAGTGCTAGGCGCCAGGGGGGCGCTGAAGCTTTCTTT. Encoded protein: CSARRQGGAEAFF.

The CDR3 DNA reads TGTGCCAGCAGCCACTGGGGTAGCGGCGACGAGCAGTACTTC. Residues: CASSHWGSGDEQYF. The rearrangement links TRBV12-3 or TRBV12-4 to TRBJ2-7, with D possibly TRBD2 on 6 matching bases. V lost 6 bases, J lost 5 bases, and 17 bases lay in between. This CDR3 is 14 amino acids long.

This clonotype was picked up a small number of times. The rearrangement uses TRBV29-1 and TRBJ2-7; D is unclear. V was shortened by 7 bases and J by 2 bases, with 12 bases between the two germline ends. Germline V CDR1 and CDR2: SQVTM, ANQGSEA. This CDR3 is 12 amino acids long. In nucleotides, the CDR3 is TGCAGCGCGCTGACGGGTACCTACGAGCAGTACTTC. This translates into CSALTGTYEQYF.

The table lists this clonotype with many counts. In DNA, the CDR3 is TGTGCCAGCAGCACTCAACAGGGTTACGAGCAGTACTTC. This encodes CASSTQQGYEQYF. The rearrangement links TRBV7-8 to TRBJ2-7; tentative D call: TRBD1 (6 bases). Germline lookup yields CDR1 SGHVS and CDR2 FQNEAQ. V dropped 5 bases and J dropped 4 bases, with 12 bases sitting between them. The CDR3 runs to 13 residues.

In this sample, this clonotype turned up a few times. The rearrangement joins TRBV6-1 to TRBJ2-1; D possibly corresponds to TRBD1 (5 bases). Trimming took 2 bases from V and 2 from J, leaving 10 bases between them. The CDR3 runs to 15 residues. Germline CDR1 reads MNHNS; CDR2 reads SASEGT. The CDR3 protein is CASSESVRAYNEQFF. The CDR3 region has the DNA TGTGCCAGCAGTGAATCGGTCAGGGCCTACAATGAGCAGTTCTTC.

The chain recombines TRBV27 with TRBJ1-5, with D unresolved. The germline V gene encodes CDR1 MNHEY and CDR2 SMNVEV (reference sequence). This CDR3 is 12 amino acids long. V was shortened by 6 bases and J by 3 bases, with 6 bases between the two germline ends. The CDR3, as DNA: TGTGCCAGCAGCTGGATCAATCAGCCCCAGCATTTT. The encoded protein is CASSWINQPQHF.

This clonotype was picked up a small number of times. The chain links TRBV12-3 or TRBV12-4 to TRBJ1-5; D is undetermined. The CDR3 consists of 16 residues. V lost 0 bases and J lost 2, with 11 bases in between. CDR3 residues: CASSLAPSRGNQPQHF. CDR3 DNA: TGTGCCAGCAGTTTAGCTCCAAGCCGTGGCAATCAGCCCCAGCATTTT.

V gene TRBV4-3 combines with J gene TRBJ2-7, with 8 bases fitting TRBD2. The V and J ends lost 3 bases and 3 bases, in that order; junction bases with no gene match: 7. Germline CDR1 reads LGHNA; CDR2 reads YSLEER. This CDR3 region has 15 residues. The chain's CDR3 is CASSQTAGVGYEQYF. CDR3 sequence (DNA): TGCGCCAGCAGCCAGACAGCGGGAGTTGGCTACGAGCAGTACTTC.

This clonotype was recorded at least ten times. V and J are TRBV5-1 and TRBJ2-7; possible D gene TRBD1, 5 bases. Trimming pared 0 bases from V and 1 base from J, leaving 11 bases between. The germline gives CDR1 SGHRS, CDR2 YFSETQ. The CDR3 runs 15 residues. The CDR3 loop reads CASSLGVGVSYEQYF. The CDR3 DNA sequence: TGCGCCAGCAGCTTGGGTGTAGGGGTATCCTACGAGCAGTACTTC. The full variable domain, rest sourced from reference TRBV5-1 and TRBJ2-7, is KAGVTQTPRYLIKTRGQQVTLSCSPISGHRSVSWYQQTPGQGLQFLFEYFSETQRNKGNFPGRFSGRQFSNSRSEMNVSTLELGDSALYLCASSLGVGVSYEQYFGPGTRLTVT.